The rows below give T cell receptor beta chains drawn from one sample of a study of T cells in Graves' hyperthyroidism and ophthalmopathy. TCRdb re-called the multiplex PCR reads with MiXCR, one entry per CDR3 protein. Here the sample spans some 500,000 distinct CDR3 sequences, roughly 16% being singletons. Sequenced: blood. These receptors originate from a woman aged 25 to 39 with Graves' ophthalmopathy. CDR3s include the opening cysteine and the closing phenylalanine or tryptophan. The D gene is left open where the match is weak. Clone size is stated in some rows and not others, as once, few, many or a class when expanded.

cdr3_aa: CASNPTHYEQYF
cdr3_nt: TGTGCCAGCAACCCGACACACTACGAGCAGTACTTC
clone_size: NA
d_call: NA
j_call: TRBJ2-7
v_call: TRBV2

cdr3_aa: CASSRPTSGTGLSYNEQFF
cdr3_nt: TGTGCCAGCAGTCGCCCGACTAGCGGGACAGGTCTCTCCTACAATGAGCAGTTCTTC
clone_size: many
d_call: TRBD2
j_call: TRBJ2-1
v_call: TRBV6-1

cdr3_aa: CAIWDRGLETEAFF
cdr3_nt: TGTGCCATCTGGGACAGGGGGCTAGAGACTGAAGCTTTCTTT
clone_size: NA
d_call: TRBD1
j_call: TRBJ1-1
v_call: TRBV10-3

cdr3_aa: CASSATSGSKNEQFF
cdr3_nt: TGTGCCAGCAGCGCGACTAGCGGGAGTAAGAATGAGCAGTTCTTC
clone_size: many
d_call: TRBD2
j_call: TRBJ2-1
v_call: TRBV7-3

cdr3_aa: CSVGTSTDTQYF
cdr3_nt: TGCAGTGTTGGGACCTCCACAGATACGCAGTATTTT
clone_size: many
d_call: NA
j_call: TRBJ2-3
v_call: TRBV20-1

cdr3_aa: CASSRGQGYQETQYF
cdr3_nt: TGTGCCAGCAGCCGGGGACAGGGGTACCAAGAGACCCAGTACTTC
clone_size: many
d_call: TRBD1
j_call: TRBJ2-5
v_call: TRBV11-2

cdr3_aa: CASSTAGAADTQYF
cdr3_nt: TGTGCCAGCAGCACAGCGGGAGCGGCAGATACGCAGTATTTT
clone_size: NA
d_call: TRBD2
j_call: TRBJ2-3
v_call: TRBV9

cdr3_aa: CASSVTPGAFEDTQYF
cdr3_nt: TGTGCCAGCAGCGTAACCCCAGGGGCTTTCGAAGATACGCAGTATTTT
clone_size: many
d_call: NA
j_call: TRBJ2-3
v_call: TRBV9

cdr3_aa: CAWSVTGFLNTEAFF
cdr3_nt: TGTGCCTGGAGTGTTACAGGGTTCTTAAACACTGAAGCTTTCTTT
clone_size: many
d_call: NA
j_call: TRBJ1-1
v_call: TRBV30

cdr3_aa: CASSLTHGGRSYNEQFF
cdr3_nt: TGCGCCAGCAGCCTGACCCACGGCGGCCGCTCCTACAATGAGCAGTTCTTC
clone_size: NA
d_call: NA
j_call: TRBJ2-1
v_call: TRBV4-3

cdr3_aa: CASSLAGDSYEQYF
cdr3_nt: TGCGCCAGCAGCTTGGCTGGGGATTCCTACGAGCAGTACTTC
clone_size: many
d_call: NA
j_call: TRBJ2-7
v_call: TRBV5-1

cdr3_aa: CASSSQRFWRERDEQFF
cdr3_nt: TGTGCCAGCAGTTCCCAGCGTTTTTGGCGGGAGAGAGATGAGCAGTTCTTC
clone_size: many
d_call: TRBD2
j_call: TRBJ2-1
v_call: TRBV27

cdr3_aa: CASSSQRDRGGGTQYF
cdr3_nt: TGTGCCAGCAGCTCCCAACGGGACAGGGGCGGAGGTACGCAGTATTTT
clone_size: NA
d_call: TRBD1
j_call: TRBJ2-3
v_call: TRBV4-2

cdr3_aa: CASTQTGDEKLFF
cdr3_nt: TGTGCCAGCACCCAGACAGGGGATGAAAAACTGTTTTTT
clone_size: many
d_call: TRBD1
j_call: TRBJ1-4
v_call: TRBV5-6

cdr3_aa: CASSIDLGWGTSTDTQCF
cdr3_nt: TGTGCCAGTAGTATAGATCTCGGTTGGGGAACTAGCACAGATACGCAGTGTTTT
clone_size: NA
d_call: NA
j_call: TRBJ2-3
v_call: TRBV19

cdr3_aa: CASSLVSGRGSGRGYEQYF
cdr3_nt: TGTGCCAGCAGCTTGGTTTCGGGCAGGGGGAGCGGCCGAGGGTACGAGCAGTACTTC
clone_size: NA
d_call: TRBD1
j_call: TRBJ2-7
v_call: TRBV13

cdr3_aa: CASKLTLGSTDTQYF
cdr3_nt: TGTGCCAGCAAATTGACCCTCGGGAGCACAGATACGCAGTATTTT
clone_size: NA
d_call: NA
j_call: TRBJ2-3
v_call: TRBV28

cdr3_aa: CASSFIDSMNTEAFF
cdr3_nt: TGTGCCAGCAGTTTTATCGACTCCATGAACACTGAAGCTTTCTTT
clone_size: many
d_call: NA
j_call: TRBJ1-1
v_call: TRBV28

cdr3_aa: CASSSKPEDEQYF
cdr3_nt: TGTGCCAGCAGCTCCAAACCAGAAGACGAGCAGTACTTC
clone_size: NA
d_call: NA
j_call: TRBJ2-7
v_call: TRBV9

cdr3_aa: CASRLSLSSYEQYF
cdr3_nt: TGTGCCAGCAGACTCTCTTTAAGCTCCTACGAGCAGTACTTC
clone_size: many
d_call: NA
j_call: TRBJ2-7
v_call: TRBV28

cdr3_aa: CACLFGNIQYF
cdr3_nt: TGTGCCTGTTTGTTTGGGAACATTCAGTACTTC
clone_size: few
d_call: NA
j_call: TRBJ2-4
v_call: TRBV2

cdr3_aa: CASSQDWAGGTSYEQYF
cdr3_nt: TGTGCCAGCAGCCAAGACTGGGCCGGGGGGACCTCCTACGAGCAGTACTTC
clone_size: few
d_call: TRBD2
j_call: TRBJ2-7
v_call: TRBV7-2

cdr3_aa: CASSGGVELFF
cdr3_nt: TGTGCCAGCAGTGGGGGTGTAGAACTGTTTTTT
clone_size: once
d_call: NA
j_call: TRBJ1-4
v_call: TRBV2

cdr3_aa: CATSRARDLHIQYF
cdr3_nt: TGTGCCACCAGCAGAGCTCGGGACTTGCACATTCAGTACTTC
clone_size: few
d_call: NA
j_call: TRBJ2-4
v_call: TRBV15

cdr3_aa: CASSFARTSGSHEQFF
cdr3_nt: TGTGCCAGCAGCTTCGCACGGACTAGCGGGAGCCATGAGCAGTTCTTC
clone_size: NA
d_call: TRBD2
j_call: TRBJ2-1
v_call: TRBV7-2